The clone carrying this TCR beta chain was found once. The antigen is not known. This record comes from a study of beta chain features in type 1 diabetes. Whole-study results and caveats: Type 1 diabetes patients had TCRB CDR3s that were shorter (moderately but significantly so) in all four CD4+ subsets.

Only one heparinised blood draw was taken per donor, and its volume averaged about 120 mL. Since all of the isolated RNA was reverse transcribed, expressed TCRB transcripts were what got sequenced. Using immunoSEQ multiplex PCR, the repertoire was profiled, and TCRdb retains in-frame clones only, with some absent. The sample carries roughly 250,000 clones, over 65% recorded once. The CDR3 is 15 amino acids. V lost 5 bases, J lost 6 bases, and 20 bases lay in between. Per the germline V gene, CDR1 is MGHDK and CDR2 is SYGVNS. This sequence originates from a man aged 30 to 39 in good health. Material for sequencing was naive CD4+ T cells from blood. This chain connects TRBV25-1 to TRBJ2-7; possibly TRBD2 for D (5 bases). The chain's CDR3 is CASSLGLRAVGEQYF. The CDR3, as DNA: TGTGCCAGCAGTTTAGGACTTCGAGCGGTGGGCGAGCAGTACTTC.